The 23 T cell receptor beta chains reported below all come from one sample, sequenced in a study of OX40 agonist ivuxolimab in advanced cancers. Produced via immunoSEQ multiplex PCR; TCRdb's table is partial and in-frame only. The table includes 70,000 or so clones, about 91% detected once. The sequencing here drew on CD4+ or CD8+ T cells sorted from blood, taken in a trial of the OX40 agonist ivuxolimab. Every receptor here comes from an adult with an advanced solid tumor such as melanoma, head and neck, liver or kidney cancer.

The CDR3 DNA follows: TGTGCCATCATTCCTGACGGAACAGATACGCAGTATTTT. Translating it yields CAIIPDGTDTQYF. The chain couples TRBV10-3 to TRBJ2-3, with D hard to call. V was trimmed by 7 bases and J by 3 bases, leaving 11 bases between them. Looked up from germline, CDR1 is ENHRY and CDR2 is SYGVKD. The CDR3 has 13 amino acids.

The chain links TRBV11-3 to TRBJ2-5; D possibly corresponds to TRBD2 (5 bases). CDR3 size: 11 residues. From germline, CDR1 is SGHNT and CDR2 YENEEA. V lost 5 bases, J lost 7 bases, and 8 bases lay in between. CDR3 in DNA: TGTGCCAGCAGCGCCGGAGGGACCCAGTACTTC. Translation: CASSAGGTQYF.

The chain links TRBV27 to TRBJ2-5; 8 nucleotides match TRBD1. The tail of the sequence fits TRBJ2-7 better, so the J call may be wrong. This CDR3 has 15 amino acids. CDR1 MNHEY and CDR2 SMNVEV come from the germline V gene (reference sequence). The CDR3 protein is CASGWTGSSSYEQYF. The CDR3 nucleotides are TGTGCCAGCGGATGGACAGGGTCGAGCTCCTACGAGCAGTACTTC.

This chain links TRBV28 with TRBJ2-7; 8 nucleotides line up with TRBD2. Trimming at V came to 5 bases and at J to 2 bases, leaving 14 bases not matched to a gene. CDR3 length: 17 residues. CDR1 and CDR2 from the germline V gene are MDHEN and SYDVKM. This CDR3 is CASSLPIEAGVAYEQYF. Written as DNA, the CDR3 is TGTGCCAGCAGTCTCCCCATAGAAGCGGGAGTAGCCTACGAGCAGTACTTC.

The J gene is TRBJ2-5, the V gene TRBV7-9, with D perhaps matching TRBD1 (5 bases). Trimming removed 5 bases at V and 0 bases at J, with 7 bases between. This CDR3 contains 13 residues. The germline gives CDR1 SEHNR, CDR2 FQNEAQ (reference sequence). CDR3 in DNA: TGTGCCAGCAGCCTGACAGACCAAGAGACCCAGTACTTC. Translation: CASSLTDQETQYF.

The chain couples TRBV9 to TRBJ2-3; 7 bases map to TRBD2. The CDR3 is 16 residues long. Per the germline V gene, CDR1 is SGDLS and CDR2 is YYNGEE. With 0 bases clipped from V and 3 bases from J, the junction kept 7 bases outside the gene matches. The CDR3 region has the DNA TGTGCCAGCAGCGTAGCTTGGCGGGAGAAAACAGATACGCAGTATTTT. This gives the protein CASSVAWREKTDTQYF.

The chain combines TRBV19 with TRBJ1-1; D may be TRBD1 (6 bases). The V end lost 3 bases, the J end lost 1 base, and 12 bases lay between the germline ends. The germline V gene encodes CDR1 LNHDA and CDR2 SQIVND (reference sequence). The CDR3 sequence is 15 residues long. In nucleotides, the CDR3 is TGTGCCAGTAGTATGATGTGGGGGGCGAACACTGAAGCTTTCTTT. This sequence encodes CASSMMWGANTEAFF.

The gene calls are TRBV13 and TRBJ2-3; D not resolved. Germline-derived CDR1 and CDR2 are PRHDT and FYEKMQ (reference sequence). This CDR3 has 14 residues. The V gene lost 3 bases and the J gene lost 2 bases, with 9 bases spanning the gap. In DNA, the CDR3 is TGTGCCAGCAGCTTGGATGGTCCCACAGATACGCAGTATTTT. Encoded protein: CASSLDGPTDTQYF. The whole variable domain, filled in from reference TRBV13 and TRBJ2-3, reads AAGVIQSPRHLIKEKRETATLKCYPIPRHDTVYWYQQGPGQDPQFLISFYEKMQSDKGSIPDRFSAQQFSDYHSELNMSSLELGDSALYFCASSLDGPTDTQYFGPGTRLTVL.

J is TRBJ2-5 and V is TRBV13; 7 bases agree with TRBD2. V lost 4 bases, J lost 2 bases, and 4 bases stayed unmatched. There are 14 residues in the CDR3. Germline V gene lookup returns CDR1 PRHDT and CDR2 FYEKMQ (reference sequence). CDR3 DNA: TGTGCCAGCAGCTCCCTGGGGGGGCAAGAGACCCAGTACTTC. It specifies CASSSLGGQETQYF.

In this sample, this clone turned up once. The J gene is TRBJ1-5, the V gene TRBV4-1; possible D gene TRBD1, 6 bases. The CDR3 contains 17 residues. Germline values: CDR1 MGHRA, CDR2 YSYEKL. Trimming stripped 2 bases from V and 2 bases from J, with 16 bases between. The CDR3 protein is CASSQNWAGAGNQPQHF. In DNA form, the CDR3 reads TGCGCCAGCAGCCAAAATTGGGCAGGGGCTGGCAATCAGCCCCAGCATTTT.

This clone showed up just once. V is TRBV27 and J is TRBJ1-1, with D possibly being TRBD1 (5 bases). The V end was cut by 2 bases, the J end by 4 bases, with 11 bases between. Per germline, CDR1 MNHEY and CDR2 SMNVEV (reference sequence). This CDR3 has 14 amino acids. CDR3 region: CASSLHPQGTEAFF. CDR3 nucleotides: TGTGCCAGCAGTTTACATCCTCAGGGCACTGAAGCTTTCTTT.

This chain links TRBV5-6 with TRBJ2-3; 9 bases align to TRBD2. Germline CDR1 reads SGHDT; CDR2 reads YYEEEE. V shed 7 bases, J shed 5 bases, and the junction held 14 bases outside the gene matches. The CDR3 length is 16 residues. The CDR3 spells CASSLGAGGPVDTQYF. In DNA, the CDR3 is TGTGCCAGCTCCCTCGGTGCGGGAGGGCCTGTAGATACGCAGTATTTT.

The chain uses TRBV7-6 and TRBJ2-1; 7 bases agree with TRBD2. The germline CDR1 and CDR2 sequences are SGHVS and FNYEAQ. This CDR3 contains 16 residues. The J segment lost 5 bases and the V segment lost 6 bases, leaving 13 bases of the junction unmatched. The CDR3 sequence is CASSTALAGDHNEQFF. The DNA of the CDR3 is TGTGCCAGCAGTACGGCTCTCGCGGGAGATCACAATGAGCAGTTCTTC.

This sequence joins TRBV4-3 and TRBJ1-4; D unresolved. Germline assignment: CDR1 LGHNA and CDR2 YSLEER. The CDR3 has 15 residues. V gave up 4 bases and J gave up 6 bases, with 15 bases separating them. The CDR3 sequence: CASSRRNQADEKLFF. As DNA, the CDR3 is TGCGCCAGCAGCCGGCGTAACCAGGCGGATGAAAAACTGTTTTTT.

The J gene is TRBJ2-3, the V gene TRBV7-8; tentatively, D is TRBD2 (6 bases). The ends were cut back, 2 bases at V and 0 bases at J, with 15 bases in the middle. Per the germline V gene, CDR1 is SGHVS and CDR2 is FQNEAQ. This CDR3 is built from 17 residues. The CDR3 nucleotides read TGTGCCAGCAGCTTAAGAGTTAGCGGATATAGCACAGATACGCAGTATTTT. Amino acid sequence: CASSLRVSGYSTDTQYF.

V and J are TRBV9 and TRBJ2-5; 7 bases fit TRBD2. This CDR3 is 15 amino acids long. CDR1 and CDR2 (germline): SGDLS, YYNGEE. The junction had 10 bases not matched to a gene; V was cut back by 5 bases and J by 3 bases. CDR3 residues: CASSEPSSGKETQYF. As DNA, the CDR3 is TGTGCCAGCAGTGAGCCCTCTAGCGGAAAAGAGACCCAGTACTTC.

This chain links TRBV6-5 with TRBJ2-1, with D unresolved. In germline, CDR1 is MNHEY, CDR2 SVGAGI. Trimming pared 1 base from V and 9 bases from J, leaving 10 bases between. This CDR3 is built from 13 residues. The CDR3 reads CASSYLQRGEQFF. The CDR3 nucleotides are TGTGCCAGCAGTTACTTACAGCGAGGTGAGCAGTTCTTC.

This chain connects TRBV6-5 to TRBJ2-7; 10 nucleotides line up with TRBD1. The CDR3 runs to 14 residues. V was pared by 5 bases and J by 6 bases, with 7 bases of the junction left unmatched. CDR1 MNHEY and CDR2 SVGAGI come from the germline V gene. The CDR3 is CASSTGTGVPEQYF. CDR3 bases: TGTGCCAGCAGTACCGGGACAGGGGTCCCCGAGCAGTACTTC.

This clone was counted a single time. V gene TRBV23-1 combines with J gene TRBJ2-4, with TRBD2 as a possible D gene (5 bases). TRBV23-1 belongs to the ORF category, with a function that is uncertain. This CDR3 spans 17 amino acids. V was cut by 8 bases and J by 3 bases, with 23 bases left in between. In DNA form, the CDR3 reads TGCGCCAGCTGGGTTTGGGCTAGCCCTTCCCTCAAAAACATTCAGTACTTC. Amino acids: CASWVWASPSLKNIQYF.

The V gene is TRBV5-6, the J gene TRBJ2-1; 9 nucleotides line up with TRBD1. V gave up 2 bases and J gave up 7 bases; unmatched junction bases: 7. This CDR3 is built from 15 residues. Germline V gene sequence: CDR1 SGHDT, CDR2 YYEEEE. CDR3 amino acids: CASSFETGGRNEQFF. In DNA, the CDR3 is TGTGCCAGCAGCTTTGAGACAGGGGGTCGGAATGAGCAGTTCTTC.

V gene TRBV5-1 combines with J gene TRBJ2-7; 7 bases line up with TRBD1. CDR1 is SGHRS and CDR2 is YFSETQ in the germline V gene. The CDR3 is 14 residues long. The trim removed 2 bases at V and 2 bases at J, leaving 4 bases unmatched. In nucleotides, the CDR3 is TGCGCCAGCAGCTTTCGGGACAGACCCTACGAGCAGTACTTC. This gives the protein CASSFRDRPYEQYF.

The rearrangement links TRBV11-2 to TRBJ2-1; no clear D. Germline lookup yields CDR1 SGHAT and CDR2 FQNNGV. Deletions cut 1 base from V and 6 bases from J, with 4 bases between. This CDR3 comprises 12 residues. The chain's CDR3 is CASSLVPNEQFF. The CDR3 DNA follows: TGTGCCAGCAGCTTAGTCCCCAATGAGCAGTTCTTC.

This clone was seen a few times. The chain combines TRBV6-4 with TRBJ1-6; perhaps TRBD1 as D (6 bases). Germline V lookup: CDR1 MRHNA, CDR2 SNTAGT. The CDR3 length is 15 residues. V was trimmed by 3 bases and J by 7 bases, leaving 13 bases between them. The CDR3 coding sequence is TGTGCCAGCAGTGAATCGGAGACAGGCAATTCACCCCTCCACTTT. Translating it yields CASSESETGNSPLHF.